The entry below describes one T cell receptor (beta chain). The antigen is unknown. This entry belongs to a study of CD8 T cells in Susac syndrome. Points from the study as a whole: As the study acknowledged, the number of individuals in its TCR sequencing and HLA analysis was relatively small.

This CDR3 has 14 amino acids. The germline CDR1 and CDR2 sequences are SEHNR and FQNEAQ (reference sequence). Trimming pared 4 bases from V and 4 bases from J, leaving 14 bases between. CD8+ and CD4+ T cells taken from blood had their TCR beta sequenced. Bulk CD8+ and CD4+ cells came from magnetic negative isolation; CD8+ TEMRA by FACS. With random hexamers, reverse transcription was performed on 0.5 to 1 ug of RNA. TCR beta CDR3 was amplified by immunoSEQ covering 54 Vbeta and 13 Jbeta. TCRdb reprocessed the immunoSEQ multiplex PCR reads via MiXCR and lists one record per CDR3 protein. The repertoire holds some 260,000 distinct CDR3 sequences, with about 85% as singletons.

This clonotype originated in a human donor with multiple sclerosis. The V gene is TRBV7-9, the J gene TRBJ2-7, with no clear D. Sequences were obtained from CD8+ T cells from PBMCs. Written as DNA, the CDR3 is TGTGCCAGCAGCTCCGGGTCTCCAAGGTACGAGCAGTACTTC. It codes for CASSSGSPRYEQYF.